The source of this T cell receptor beta chain is a study of blood T cells in healthy people across ages. Findings and caveats of the study: For the donors, CMV status was unknown and possibly confounded expanded clonotype changes.

CDR3 length: 10 residues. The germline CDR1 and CDR2 sequences are SQVTM and ANQGSEA. Trimming stripped 5 bases from V and 5 bases from J, with 4 bases between. A J-beta primer mix and a sample-barcoded 5' primer were used in a second PCR of roughly 6 to 11 cycles. TCRdb processed the 5' RACE reads anew with MiXCR; each CDR3 protein has one entry. The data hold 1,300,000 or so distinct CDR3 sequences, with 45% to 70% observed a single time. This clonotype was counted only a few times. What it recognizes is unknown. V gene TRBV29-1 combines with J gene TRBJ2-4; D uncertain. Sequenced: blood. The TCR comes from a man aged 18 to 35 in good health. The CDR3: CSVQENIQYF. CDR3 nucleotide sequence: TGCAGCGTTCAGGAAAACATTCAGTACTTC.